This TCR beta chain comes out of a study of T cell clonotyping in hematopoietic cell transplantation. Profiling relied on immunoSEQ multiplex PCR, and the TCRdb table lists in-frame clones only, not all of them. The sample holds 1,500 to 2,000 clones, under 85% seen once. The V gene's germline CDR1 is MNHNY and CDR2 SVGAGI (reference sequence). CDR3 length: 16 residues. V was cut by 5 bases and J by 1 base, with 17 bases left in between. This sample comprised PBMCs, obtained 30 days after allogeneic stem cell transplant. This rearrangement joins TRBV6-6 to TRBJ1-2, with D perhaps TRBD1 (5 bases). This TCR was sampled from a male patient aged 55-69 years who had an allogeneic stem cell transplant, so the T cells may come from the graft donor. Some clones in this sample may be carry-over from other donors' samples. CDR3 bases: TGTGCCAGCAGTCCCTCCGTGGGACGACTTAACTATGGCTACACCTTC. As protein: CASSPSVGRLNYGYTF.